This record looks at one T cell receptor beta chain sequence and its context. This record comes from a study of blood T cell repertoires in COVID-19. CDR1 SNHLY and CDR2 FYNNEI come from the germline V gene. CDR3 length: 16 residues. The trim removed 7 bases at V and 2 bases at J, leaving 12 bases unmatched. The table came from immunoSEQ multiplex PCR; TCRdb's copy has only in-frame clones and leaves some out. The profile shows under 300,000 clones, roughly 86% of them singletons. The clonotype originates from a man between 50 and 59 years old with acute or convalescent COVID-19. The chain is built from TRBV2 and TRBJ2-7; 9 nucleotides agree with TRBD1. Sequences were obtained from peripheral blood. CDR3 bases: TGTGCCAGCAAGCGGACGGCGGGACAGGGAGCCTACGAGCAGTACTTC. Translated, it gives CASKRTAGQGAYEQYF.